This T cell receptor beta chain was sequenced in a study of blood T cell repertoires in COVID-19. Study-wide background: Both acute and convalescent COVID-19 samples were obtained from the United States, Italy and Spain.

Per the original methods: Estimation of nucleated cell counts was performed using reference gene primer amplification. The protocol was immunoSEQ multiplex PCR, while the TCRdb copy is restricted to in-frame clones and leaves out a portion. The V and J calls and clone size are taken from that table; D and trimming were inferred from the DNA. The sample contains about 280,000 clones, 70% to 90% of which appear only once. V lost 7 bases, J lost 5 bases, and 7 bases stayed unmatched. Germline V lookup: CDR1 SNHLY, CDR2 FYNNEI. The CDR3 spans 15 residues. Sequenced sample: peripheral blood. This clonotype originated in a woman aged 30 to 39 who had recovered from COVID-19. This chain links TRBV2 with TRBJ2-2; 10 bases align to TRBD1. This chain's CDR3 is CASTGGQGNTGELFF. The CDR3, as DNA: TGTGCCAGCACCGGGGGACAGGGGAATACCGGGGAGCTGTTTTTT.